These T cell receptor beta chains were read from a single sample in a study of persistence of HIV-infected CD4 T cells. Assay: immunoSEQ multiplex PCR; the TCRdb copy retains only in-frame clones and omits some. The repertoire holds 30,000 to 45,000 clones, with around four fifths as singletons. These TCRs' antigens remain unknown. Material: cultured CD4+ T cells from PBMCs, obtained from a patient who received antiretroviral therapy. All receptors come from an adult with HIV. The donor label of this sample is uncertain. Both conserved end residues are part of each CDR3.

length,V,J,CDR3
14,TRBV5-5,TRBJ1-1,CASSSFGGGAEAFF
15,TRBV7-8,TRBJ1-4,CASSFRDRMIGKLFF
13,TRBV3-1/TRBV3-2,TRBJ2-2,CASSQDRWGELFF
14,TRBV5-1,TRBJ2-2,CASSFRQNTGELFF
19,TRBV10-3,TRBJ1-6,CAIRASSGQSSSYNSPLHF
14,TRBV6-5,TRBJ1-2,CASSSPTHLYGYTF
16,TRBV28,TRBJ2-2,CASSPTSGGYTGELFF
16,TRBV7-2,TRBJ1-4,CASSLPARGANEKLFF
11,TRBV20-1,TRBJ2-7,CSARAGYEQYF
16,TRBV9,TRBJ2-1,CASSPGGGGSVGEQFF
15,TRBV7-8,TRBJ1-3,CASSLQGVSGNTIYF
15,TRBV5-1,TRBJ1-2,CASSSGTQNLYGYTF
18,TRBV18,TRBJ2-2,CASPPIDRENPNTGELFF
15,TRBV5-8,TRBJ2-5,CASSAGTAGQETQYF
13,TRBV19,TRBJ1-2,CASIRGAGYGYTF
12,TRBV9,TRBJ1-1,CASSAFRGEAFF
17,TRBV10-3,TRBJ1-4,CAISESTPGLEQQKLFF
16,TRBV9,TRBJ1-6,CASSPGSGTGGSPLHF
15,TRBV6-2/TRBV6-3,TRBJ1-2,CASSPNRQINYGYTF
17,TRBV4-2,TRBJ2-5,CASSQEGTLTGQETQYF
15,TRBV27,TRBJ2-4,CASSLSSGGGTIQYF
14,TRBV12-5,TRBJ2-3,CALSAGGGTDTQYF
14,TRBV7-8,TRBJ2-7,CASSQGQEEDEQYF
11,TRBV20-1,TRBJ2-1,CSALTSFEQFF
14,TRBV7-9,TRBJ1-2,CASSLLRVGYGYTF
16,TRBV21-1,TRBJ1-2,CASNLPQGSDYYGYTF
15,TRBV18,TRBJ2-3,CASSIGGGDRDTQYF
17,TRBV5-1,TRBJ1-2,CASSRMITAGTGDGYTF
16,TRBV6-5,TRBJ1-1,CASSYRGQGAYTEAFF
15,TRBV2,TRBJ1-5,CASSVGQGPNQPQHF
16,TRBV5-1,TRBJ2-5,CASSIGDRGVQETQYF
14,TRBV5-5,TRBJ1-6,CASSLRDRSSPLHF
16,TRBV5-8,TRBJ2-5,CASSLRGTSSQETQYF
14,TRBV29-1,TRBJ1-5,CSVAHGQGLQPQHF
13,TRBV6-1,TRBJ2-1,CASSDVSHNEQFF
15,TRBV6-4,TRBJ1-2,CASSEGSGPSHGYTF
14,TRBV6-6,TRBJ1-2,CASSYYPGDHGYTF